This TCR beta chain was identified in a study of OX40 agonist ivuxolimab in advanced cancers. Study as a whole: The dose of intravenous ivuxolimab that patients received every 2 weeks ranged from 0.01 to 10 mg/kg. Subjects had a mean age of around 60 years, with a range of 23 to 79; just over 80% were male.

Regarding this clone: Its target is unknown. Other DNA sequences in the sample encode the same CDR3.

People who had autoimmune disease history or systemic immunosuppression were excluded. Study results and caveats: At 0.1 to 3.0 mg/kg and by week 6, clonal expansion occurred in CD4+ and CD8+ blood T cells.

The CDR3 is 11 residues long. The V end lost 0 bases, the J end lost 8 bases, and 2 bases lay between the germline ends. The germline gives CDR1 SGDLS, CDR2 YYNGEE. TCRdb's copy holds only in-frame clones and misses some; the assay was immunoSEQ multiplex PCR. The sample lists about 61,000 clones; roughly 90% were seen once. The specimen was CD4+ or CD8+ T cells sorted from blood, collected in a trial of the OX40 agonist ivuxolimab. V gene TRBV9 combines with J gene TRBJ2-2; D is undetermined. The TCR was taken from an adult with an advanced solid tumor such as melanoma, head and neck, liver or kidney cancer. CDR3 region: CASSVAGELFF. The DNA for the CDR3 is TGTGCCAGCAGCGTAGCTGGGGAGCTGTTTTTT.